Below are 25 T cell receptor beta chains sequenced from a single sample in a study of CD8 T cells in ankylosing spondylitis. TCRdb called the 5' RACE reads again in MiXCR, with one record for every CDR3 protein. The profile shows 150,000 or so distinct CDR3 sequences, around 19% of them singletons. The sequenced sample consisted of blood, either unsorted or a sorted T cell fraction (not recorded which). Receptors were obtained from a male donor with ankylosing spondylitis or in good health (not recorded which).

The chain has TRBV6-1 and TRBJ2-7, with D perhaps TRBD1 (5 bases). V was cut by 7 bases and J by 2 bases, with 12 bases left in between. Germline CDR1 is MNHNS and CDR2 is SASEGT. The CDR3 runs to 13 residues. The CDR3 is CASKIQAAYEQYF. CDR3 coding DNA: TGTGCCAGCAAGATACAGGCCGCCTACGAGCAGTACTTC.

The chain joins TRBV20-1 to TRBJ2-2; possible D gene TRBD2, 5 bases. Germline-derived CDR1 and CDR2 are DFQATT and SNEGSKA (reference sequence). This CDR3 has 14 amino acids. The V end lost 3 bases, the J end lost 5 bases, and 13 bases lay between the germline ends. The CDR3 coding sequence is TGCAGTGCTAGCAAGCGGCCTATGACCGGGGAGCTGTTTTTT. Its translation is CSASKRPMTGELFF.

This clonotype was observed a handful of times. This chain uses TRBV29-1 with TRBJ2-5; perhaps TRBD1 as D (5 bases). This CDR3 has 12 amino acids. CDR1 is SQVTM and CDR2 is ANQGSEA in the germline V gene. V was cut by 4 bases and J by 4 bases, with 10 bases left in between. The CDR3 DNA is TGCAGCGTTGTTGTTGGGGCAGAGACCCAGTACTTC. Translated, it gives CSVVVGAETQYF.

This clonotype occurred a few times. This rearrangement joins TRBV29-1 to TRBJ2-7; weak D call: TRBD1 (6 bases). The germline gives CDR1 SQVTM, CDR2 ANQGSEA. V was cut by 4 bases and J by 5 bases, with 21 bases left in between. This CDR3 is built from 15 residues. CDR3 sequence reads: CSVGRGAGARNEQYF. The DNA for the CDR3 is TGCAGCGTTGGACGAGGGGCAGGGGCCCGAAACGAGCAGTACTTC.

This rearrangement joins TRBV6-5 to TRBJ1-1; TRBD1 might be the D (6 bases). Between the trimmed V and J ends, which lost 0 bases and 5 bases, there was a span of 13 bases. Germline V gene sequence: CDR1 MNHEY, CDR2 SVGAGI. This CDR3 spans 15 amino acids. The CDR3: CASSYSIRGATEAFF. CDR3 bases: TGTGCCAGCAGTTACTCGATTCGGGGGGCGACTGAAGCTTTCTTT.

This clonotype was counted ten times or more. V is TRBV5-1 and J is TRBJ2-7, with 7 bases identical to TRBD1. CDR3 length: 14 amino acids. In germline, CDR1 is SGHRS, CDR2 YFSETQ. V shed 6 bases and J 3 bases; nucleotides not matched to a gene: 9. The DNA for the CDR3 is TGCGCCAGCACCAGAATAGACAGGGACTACGAGCAGTACTTC. This encodes CASTRIDRDYEQYF.

The V gene is TRBV6-5, the J gene TRBJ2-1; the D is unclear. Germline values: CDR1 MNHEY, CDR2 SVGAGI. The CDR3 is made up of 15 amino acids. Deletions cut 4 bases from V and 0 bases from J, with 10 bases between. The CDR3 DNA sequence: TGTGCCAGCAGTTGGACGGAGAGCTCCTACAATGAGCAGTTCTTC. Encoded protein: CASSWTESSYNEQFF.

The table lists this clonotype with many counts. The chain has TRBV24-1 and TRBJ2-1; TRBD2 is a possible D gene (6 bases). CDR3 length: 15 residues. Germline V lookup: CDR1 KGHDR, CDR2 SFDVKD. V gave up 6 bases and J gave up 6 bases, with 17 bases separating them. The CDR3 protein is CATSFEEGITNEQFF. The DNA of the CDR3 is TGTGCCACCAGTTTCGAGGAGGGGATTACCAATGAGCAGTTCTTC.

This clonotype was recorded a few times. V and J are TRBV5-5 and TRBJ2-2, with 11 bases fitting TRBD1. Germline V gives CDR1 SGHKS, CDR2 YYEKEE (reference sequence). With V trimmed by 4 bases and J by 7 bases, 9 bases remained unmatched. The CDR3 consists of 16 residues. The chain's CDR3 is CASSPARTGGIGELFF. The CDR3 DNA follows: TGTGCCAGCAGCCCGGCCCGGACAGGGGGCATCGGGGAGCTGTTTTTT.

This clonotype has ten or more counts. This sequence joins TRBV27 and TRBJ2-2; tentative D call: TRBD2 (6 bases). V dropped 6 bases and J dropped 1 base, with 15 bases sitting between them. The CDR3 spans 16 residues. Germline V gene lookup returns CDR1 MNHEY and CDR2 SMNVEV (reference sequence). The CDR3 region has the DNA TGTGCCAGCAGCCTCTTCGGGGGAAGGAACACCGGGGAGCTGTTTTTT. It is translated as CASSLFGGRNTGELFF.

This clonotype has more than one count but fewer than ten. This chain uses TRBV19 with TRBJ1-1; unclear D gene. Germline lookup yields CDR1 LNHDA and CDR2 SQIVND (reference sequence). The V end was cut by 5 bases, the J end by 4 bases, with 17 bases between. The CDR3 spans 15 residues. The CDR3 sequence: CASSAQTGIGTEAFF. The CDR3 nucleotides read TGTGCCAGTAGTGCACAGACTGGAATCGGCACTGAAGCTTTCTTT.

The rearrangement joins TRBV5-1 to TRBJ2-7; a weak D match, TRBD1 (6 bases). The V gene's germline CDR1 is SGHRS and CDR2 YFSETQ. CDR3 length: 14 residues. V was pared by 1 base and J by 9 bases, with 17 bases between. The CDR3 coding sequence is TGCGCCAGCAGCTTGAGTGAGGGGGTAATGGGGCAGTACTTC. Translating gives CASSLSEGVMGQYF.

The V gene is TRBV30, the J gene TRBJ2-1, with D unclear. The CDR3 is made up of 14 amino acids. The V end was cut by 6 bases, the J end by 12 bases, with 24 bases between. CDR1 is GTSNPN, CDR2 SVGIG, per germline (reference sequence). This chain's CDR3 is CACSRSPSTVWQFF. The CDR3 coding sequence is TGTGCCTGCTCGCGCTCACCGTCAACTGTTTGGCAGTTCTTC.

Note on this clonotype: A read error may be the cause here, since a much bigger clone is one base away. V gene TRBV5-1 combines with J gene TRBJ2-3, with D tentatively TRBD1 or TRBD2 (9 bases each). Trimming took off 4 bases at V and 0 bases at J, with 21 bases between the two ends. The CDR3 consists of 18 residues. Germline lookup yields CDR1 SGHRS and CDR2 YFSETQ. The CDR3 bases are TGCGCCAGCAGCCTAGCGGGACAGGGATATTCTAGCACAGATACGCAGTATTTT. Protein sequence: CASSLAGQGYSSTDTQYF. Full variable domain (missing parts from reference TRBV5-1 and TRBJ2-3): KAGVTQTPRYLIKTRGQQVTLSCSPISGHRSVSWYQQTPGQGLQFLFEYFSETQRNKGNFPGRFSGRQFSNSRSEMNVSTLELGDSALYLCASSLAGQGYSSTDTQYFGPGTRLTVL.

This clonotype has only one observation. The chain couples TRBV11-2 to TRBJ1-1; D call uncertain. Trimming shortened V by 2 bases and J by 4 bases, and 8 bases separated the two germline ends. Germline V lookup: CDR1 SGHAT, CDR2 FQNNGV. The CDR3 runs 13 residues. DNA for the CDR3: TGTGCCAGCAGCTTATTAGGGCTCACTGAAGCTTTCTTT. It yields the protein CASSLLGLTEAFF.

This clonotype has more than one count but fewer than ten. The rearrangement joins TRBV2 to TRBJ1-1, with D uncertain. The CDR3 contains 14 residues. In germline, CDR1 is SNHLY, CDR2 FYNNEI. Between the trimmed V and J ends, which lost 5 bases and 3 bases, there was a span of 13 bases. The CDR3 DNA is TGTGCCAGCAGTACGAGCCTAGTGGACACTGAAGCTTTCTTT. It encodes CASSTSLVDTEAFF.

This clonotype was counted at least ten times. The rearrangement joins TRBV18 to TRBJ2-7; 7 positions match TRBD2. The CDR3 covers 15 residues. The V and J ends lost 5 bases and 5 bases, in that order; junction bases with no gene match: 12. Germline V gene sequence: CDR1 KGHSH, CDR2 LQKENI. CDR3 in amino acids: CASSSQRDLADEQYF. DNA of the CDR3: TGTGCCAGCTCATCTCAGCGGGACCTCGCCGACGAGCAGTACTTC.

The chain carries TRBV28 and TRBJ2-1; TRBD2 matches 12 bases. CDR1 and CDR2 (germline): MDHEN, SYDVKM. After removal of 4 bases from V and 8 bases from J, the junction contained 9 bases not matched to a gene. The CDR3 is 16 amino acids. DNA for the CDR3: TGTGCCAGCAGTTCGTGGACTAGCGGGAATAGAGATGAGCAGTTCTTC. Translated: CASSSWTSGNRDEQFF. The full variable domain, completed using reference TRBV28 and TRBJ2-1, is DVKVTQSSRYLVKRTGEKVFLECVQDMDHENMFWYRQDPGLGLRLIYFSYDVKMKEKGDIPEGYSVSREKKERFSLILESASTNQTSMYLCASSSWTSGNRDEQFFGPGTRLTVL.

Worth noting for this clonotype: Given a much more abundant clone one base away, this may be a read error. The gene calls are TRBV27 and TRBJ2-3; maybe TRBD2 (6 bases). The CDR3 sequence is 15 residues long. Between the trimmed V and J ends, which lost 7 bases and 6 bases, there was a span of 20 bases. CDR1 is MNHEY, CDR2 SMNVEV, per germline (reference sequence). The DNA of the CDR3 is TGTGCCAGCATTCCCCGGGCGGGGCCTAAGGATACGCAGTATTTT. Protein product: CASIPRAGPKDTQYF.

The chain joins TRBV30 to TRBJ2-4, with 7 bases that match TRBD1. From germline, CDR1 is GTSNPN and CDR2 SVGIG (reference sequence). The CDR3 runs to 15 residues. The V segment lost 1 base and the J segment 0 bases; nucleotides outside the gene matches: 3. CDR3 coding DNA: TGTGCCTGGAGTGGGGACAGCTTAGCCAAAAACATTCAGTACTTC. This gives the protein CAWSGDSLAKNIQYF.

This clonotype was detected many times. The CDR3 DNA follows: TGTGCCAGCAGTGCTGGACTAGCGGGAGTCCAAGGCACCGGGGAGCTGTTTTTT. Translation: CASSAGLAGVQGTGELFF. The rearrangement joins TRBV27 to TRBJ2-2; the match to TRBD2 covers 13 bases. With V trimmed by 5 bases and J by 4 bases, 10 bases remained unmatched. CDR3 length: 18 amino acids. CDR1 and CDR2 from the germline V gene are MNHEY and SMNVEV (reference sequence).

The chain recombines TRBV20-1 with TRBJ1-5; no firm D call. The V end was cut by 1 base, the J end by 8 bases, with 6 bases between. Looked up from germline, CDR1 is DFQATT and CDR2 is SNEGSKA (reference sequence). This CDR3 is 11 amino acids long. The CDR3: CSARVGEPQHF. For the CDR3, the DNA is TGCAGTGCTAGAGTGGGAGAGCCCCAGCATTTT.

The V gene is TRBV5-1, the J gene TRBJ2-6, with D unclear. Trimming cost V 0 bases and J 1 base, with 8 bases left between them. The CDR3 contains 16 residues. Germline values: CDR1 SGHRS, CDR2 YFSETQ. The CDR3 sequence: CASSLGQLSGANVLTF. CDR3 nucleotides: TGCGCCAGCAGCTTGGGACAATTATCTGGGGCCAACGTCCTGACTTTC. Full variable domain (missing parts from reference TRBV5-1 and TRBJ2-6): KAGVTQTPRYLIKTRGQQVTLSCSPISGHRSVSWYQQTPGQGLQFLFEYFSETQRNKGNFPGRFSGRQFSNSRSEMNVSTLELGDSALYLCASSLGQLSGANVLTFGAGSRLTVL.

This clonotype was recorded many times. The chain combines TRBV9 with TRBJ2-7; either TRBD1 or TRBD2 may supply D (5 bases each). Deletions cut 7 bases from V and 4 bases from J, with 15 bases between. CDR1 is SGDLS and CDR2 is YYNGEE in the germline V gene. CDR3 length: 13 residues. The CDR3, as DNA: TGTGCCAGCGGGGGAGACAATGTATACGAGCAGTACTTC. Residues: CASGGDNVYEQYF.

This clonotype has only a few counts. This chain links TRBV6-5 with TRBJ2-7; a possible D gene is TRBD2 (5 bases). Trimming took 10 bases from V and 5 from J, leaving 12 bases between them. In germline, CDR1 is MNHEY, CDR2 SVGAGI. The CDR3 sequence is 11 residues long. This chain's CDR3 is CATGGVNEQYF. CDR3 sequence (DNA): TGTGCCACCGGAGGTGTCAACGAGCAGTACTTC.